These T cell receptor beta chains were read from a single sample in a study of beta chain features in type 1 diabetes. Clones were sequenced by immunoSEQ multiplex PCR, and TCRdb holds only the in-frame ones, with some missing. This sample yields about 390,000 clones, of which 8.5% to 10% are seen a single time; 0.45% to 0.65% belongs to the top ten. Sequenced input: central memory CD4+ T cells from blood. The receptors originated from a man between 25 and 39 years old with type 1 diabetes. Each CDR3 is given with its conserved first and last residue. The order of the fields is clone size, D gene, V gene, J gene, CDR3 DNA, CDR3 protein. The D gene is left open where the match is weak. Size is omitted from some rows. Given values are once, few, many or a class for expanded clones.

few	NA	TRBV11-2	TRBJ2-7	TGTGCCAGCAGCTTCAGGGTATTCTCCTACGAGCAGTACTTC	CASSFRVFSYEQYF
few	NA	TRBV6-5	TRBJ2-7	TGTGCCAGCAGTTACTCAGCAGGCGGGGCCTACGAGCAGTACTTC	CASSYSAGGAYEQYF
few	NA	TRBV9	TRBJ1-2	TGTGCCAGCAGCGATAGGACCAGAGACTATGGCTACACCTTC	CASSDRTRDYGYTF
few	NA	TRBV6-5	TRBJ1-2	TGTGCCAGCAGACCGTTAAACTATGGCTACACCTTC	CASRPLNYGYTF
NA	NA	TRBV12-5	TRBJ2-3	TGTGCTAGTGGGGTTGGAGGGCCAGATACGCAGTATTTT	CASGVGGPDTQYF
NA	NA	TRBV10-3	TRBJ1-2	TGTGCCATCACCCTGTCCAGGGAAGGGTTGGGGTACACCTTC	CAITLSREGLGYTF
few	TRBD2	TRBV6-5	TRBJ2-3	TGTGCCAGCAGTGAGGATCAAGGGGAGGGTACGCAGTATTTT	CASSEDQGEGTQYF
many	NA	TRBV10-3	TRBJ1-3	TGTGCCATCAGTGAGAGGCAACCGCAGGGAAACACCATATATTTT	CAISERQPQGNTIYF
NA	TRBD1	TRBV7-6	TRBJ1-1	TGTGCCAGCAGCGACCGGGACAGAGCTGAAGCTTTCTTT	CASSDRDRAEAFF
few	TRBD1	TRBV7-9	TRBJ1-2	TGTGCCAGCAGACTAACCGACAGGGCTAACTATGGCTACACCTTC	CASRLTDRANYGYTF
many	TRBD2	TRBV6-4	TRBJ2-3	TGTGCCAGCAGCCGGGAGGAGAGCTCAGATACGCAGTATTTT	CASSREESSDTQYF
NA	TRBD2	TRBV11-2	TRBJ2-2	TGTGCCAGCAGGCCGCTCTACTCTAGCGGAATGAACACCGGGGAGCTGTTTTTT	CASRPLYSSGMNTGELFF
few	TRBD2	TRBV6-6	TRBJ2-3	TGTGCCAGCAGCCAGCGGGGGGGGCGCACAGATACGCAGTATTTT	CASSQRGGRTDTQYF
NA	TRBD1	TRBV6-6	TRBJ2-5	TGTGCCAGCAGCACGTCCGGGACAGAAGAGACCCAGTACTTC	CASSTSGTEETQYF
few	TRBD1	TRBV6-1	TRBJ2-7	TGTGCCAGCAGTTCGGGACAGGGGGCGCGAGAGCAGTACTTC	CASSSGQGAREQYF
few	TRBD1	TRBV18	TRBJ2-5	TGTGCCAGCTCACCCGCTGTCGGACAGGGAGAGACCCAGTACTTC	CASSPAVGQGETQYF
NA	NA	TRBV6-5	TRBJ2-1	TGTGCCAGCAGTTATATGGGGGGCGCTTCCAATGAGCAGTTCTTC	CASSYMGGASNEQFF
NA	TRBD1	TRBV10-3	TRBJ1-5	TGTGCCATCAGGGAGGGACAGGGCGAGCCCCAGCATTTT	CAIREGQGEPQHF